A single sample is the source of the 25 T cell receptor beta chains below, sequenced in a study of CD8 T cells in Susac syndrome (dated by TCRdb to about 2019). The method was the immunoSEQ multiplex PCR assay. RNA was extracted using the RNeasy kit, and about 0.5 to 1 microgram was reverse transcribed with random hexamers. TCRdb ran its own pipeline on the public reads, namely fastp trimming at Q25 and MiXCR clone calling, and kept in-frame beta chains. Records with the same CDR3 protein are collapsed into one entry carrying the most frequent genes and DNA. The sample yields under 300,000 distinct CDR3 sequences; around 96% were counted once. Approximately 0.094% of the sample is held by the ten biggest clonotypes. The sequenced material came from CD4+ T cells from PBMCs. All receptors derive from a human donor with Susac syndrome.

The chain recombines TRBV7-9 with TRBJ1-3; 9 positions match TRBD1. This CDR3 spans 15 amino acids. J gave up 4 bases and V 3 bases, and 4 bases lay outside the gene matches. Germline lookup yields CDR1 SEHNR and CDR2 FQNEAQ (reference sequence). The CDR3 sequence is CASSLGTGSGNTIYF. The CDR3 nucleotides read TGTGCCAGCAGCTTGGGGACAGGGTCGGGAAACACCATATATTTT.

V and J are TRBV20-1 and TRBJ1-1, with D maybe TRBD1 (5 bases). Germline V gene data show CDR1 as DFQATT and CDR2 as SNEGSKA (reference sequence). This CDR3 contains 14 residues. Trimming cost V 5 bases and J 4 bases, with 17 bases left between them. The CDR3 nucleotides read TGCAGTGCTGGGGCAGGCGGGGCTCGCACTGAAGCTTTCTTT. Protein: CSAGAGGARTEAFF.

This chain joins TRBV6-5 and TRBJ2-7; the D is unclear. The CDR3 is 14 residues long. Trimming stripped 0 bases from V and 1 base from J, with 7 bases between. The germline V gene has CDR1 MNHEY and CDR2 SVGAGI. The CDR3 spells CASSYSRFSYEQYF. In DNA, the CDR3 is TGTGCCAGCAGTTACTCGAGGTTTTCCTACGAGCAGTACTTC.

The CDR3 nucleotides read TGCAGTGCTCGCAAGACTGAAGAGACCCAGTACTTC. Residues: CSARKTEETQYF. The chain employs TRBV20-1 and TRBJ2-5; unclear D gene. CDR3 size: 12 residues. V dropped 5 bases and J dropped 3 bases, with 10 bases sitting between them. Germline V gives CDR1 DFQATT, CDR2 SNEGSKA (reference sequence).

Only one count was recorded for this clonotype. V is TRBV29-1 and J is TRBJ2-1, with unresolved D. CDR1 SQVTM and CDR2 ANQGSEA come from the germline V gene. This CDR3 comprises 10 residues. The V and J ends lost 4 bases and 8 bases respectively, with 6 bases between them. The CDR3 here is CSVGLDEQFF. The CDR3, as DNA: TGCAGCGTTGGTTTGGATGAGCAGTTCTTC.

The CDR3 protein is CATRGQETQYF. CDR3 in DNA: TGTGCCACCCGGGGCCAAGAGACCCAGTACTTC. The genes are TRBV21-1 and TRBJ2-5; the D call of TRBD1 is as the table states it, not checked on the DNA. TRBV21-1 counts as a pseudogene. The CDR3 has 11 amino acids.

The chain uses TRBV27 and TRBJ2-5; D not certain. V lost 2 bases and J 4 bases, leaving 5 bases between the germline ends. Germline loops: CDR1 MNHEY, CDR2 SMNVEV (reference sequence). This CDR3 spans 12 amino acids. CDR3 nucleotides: TGTGCCAGCAGTTTAGGAACAGAGACCCAGTACTTC. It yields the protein CASSLGTETQYF.

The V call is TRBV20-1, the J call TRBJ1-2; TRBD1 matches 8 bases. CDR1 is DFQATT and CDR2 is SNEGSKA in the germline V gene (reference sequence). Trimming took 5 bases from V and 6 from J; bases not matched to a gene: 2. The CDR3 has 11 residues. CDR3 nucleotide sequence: TGCAGTGCTCAGGGGGCCCATGGCTACACCTTC. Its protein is CSAQGAHGYTF.

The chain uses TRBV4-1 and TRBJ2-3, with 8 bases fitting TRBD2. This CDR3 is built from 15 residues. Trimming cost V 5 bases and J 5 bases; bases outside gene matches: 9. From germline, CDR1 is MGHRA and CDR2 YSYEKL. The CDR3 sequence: CASSSAGERGDTQYF. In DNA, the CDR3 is TGCGCCAGCAGCTCAGCGGGAGAGAGGGGAGATACGCAGTATTTT.

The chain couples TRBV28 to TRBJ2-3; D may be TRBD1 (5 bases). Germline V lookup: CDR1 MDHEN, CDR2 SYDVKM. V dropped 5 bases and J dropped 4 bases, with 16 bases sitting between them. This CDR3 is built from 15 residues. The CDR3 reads CASSPGSAGSDTQYF. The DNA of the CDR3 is TGTGCCAGCAGTCCTGGTTCGGCAGGGTCAGATACGCAGTATTTT.

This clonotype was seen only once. The DNA of the CDR3 is TGTGCCAGCAGGGGCCCGAGGGGTACCTATGGCTACACCTTC. This encodes CASRGPRGTYGYTF. This chain connects TRBV25-1 to TRBJ1-2; weak D call: TRBD1 (5 bases). This CDR3 comprises 14 residues. The germline V gene encodes CDR1 MGHDK and CDR2 SYGVNS. The V and J ends lost 6 bases and 4 bases respectively, with 15 bases between them.

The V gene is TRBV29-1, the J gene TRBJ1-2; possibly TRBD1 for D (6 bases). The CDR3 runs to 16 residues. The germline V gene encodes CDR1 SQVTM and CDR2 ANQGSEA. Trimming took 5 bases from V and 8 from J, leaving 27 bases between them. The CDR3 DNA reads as TGCAGCGTTCAGGGGCGCTATGACAGACTGCAACGGGGCTACACCTTC. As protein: CSVQGRYDRLQRGYTF.

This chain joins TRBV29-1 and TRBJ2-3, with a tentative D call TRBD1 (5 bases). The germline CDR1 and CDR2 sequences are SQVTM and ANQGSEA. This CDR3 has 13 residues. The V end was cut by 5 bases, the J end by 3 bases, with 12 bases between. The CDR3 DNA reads TGCAGCGTTTCCCCCCAGGGTACAGATACGCAGTATTTT. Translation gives CSVSPQGTDTQYF.

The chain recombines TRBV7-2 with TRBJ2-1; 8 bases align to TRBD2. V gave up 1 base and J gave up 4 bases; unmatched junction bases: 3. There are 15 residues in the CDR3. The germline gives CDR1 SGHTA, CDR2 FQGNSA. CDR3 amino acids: CASSLGLALYNEQFF. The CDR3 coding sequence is TGTGCCAGCAGCTTAGGACTAGCGCTGTACAATGAGCAGTTCTTC.

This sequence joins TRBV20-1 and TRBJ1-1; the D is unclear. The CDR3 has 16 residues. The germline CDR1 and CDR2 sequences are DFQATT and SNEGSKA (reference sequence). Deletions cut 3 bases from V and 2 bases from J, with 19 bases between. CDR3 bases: TGCAGTGCTAGCGCTGGATTGGGTAGGAAAAACACTGAAGCTTTCTTT. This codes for CSASAGLGRKNTEAFF.

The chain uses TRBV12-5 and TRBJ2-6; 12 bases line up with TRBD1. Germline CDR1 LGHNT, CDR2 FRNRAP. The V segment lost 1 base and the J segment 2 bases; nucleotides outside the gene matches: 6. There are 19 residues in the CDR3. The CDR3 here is CASGLGFGTGGAGANVLTF. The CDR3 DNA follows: TGTGCTAGTGGTTTGGGGTTCGGGACAGGGGGCGCTGGGGCCAACGTCCTGACTTTC. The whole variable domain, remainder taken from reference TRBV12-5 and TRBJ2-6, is DARVTQTPRHKVTEMGQEVTMRCQPILGHNTVFWYRQTMMQGLELLAYFRNRAPLDDSGMPKDRFSAEMPDATLATLKIQPSEPRDSAVYFCASGLGFGTGGAGANVLTFGAGSRLTVL.

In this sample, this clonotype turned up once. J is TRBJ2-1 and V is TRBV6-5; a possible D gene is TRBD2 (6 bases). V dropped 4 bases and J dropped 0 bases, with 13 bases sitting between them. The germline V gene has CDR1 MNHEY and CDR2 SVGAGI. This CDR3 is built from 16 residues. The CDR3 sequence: CASSSKGLRSYNEQFF. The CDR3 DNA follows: TGTGCCAGCAGTTCAAAGGGACTCCGCTCCTACAATGAGCAGTTCTTC.

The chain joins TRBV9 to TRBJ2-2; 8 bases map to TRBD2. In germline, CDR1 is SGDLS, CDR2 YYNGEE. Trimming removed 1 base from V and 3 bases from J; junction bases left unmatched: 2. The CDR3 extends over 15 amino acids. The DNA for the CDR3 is TGTGCCAGCAGCGTAAGCGGGAGCGACACCGGGGAGCTGTTTTTT. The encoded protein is CASSVSGSDTGELFF.

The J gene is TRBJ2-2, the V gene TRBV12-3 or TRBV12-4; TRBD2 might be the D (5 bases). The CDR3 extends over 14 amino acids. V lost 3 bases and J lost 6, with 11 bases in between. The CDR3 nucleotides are TGTGCCAGCAGTTTTACCGGGATTCCCGGGGAGCTGTTTTTT. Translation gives CASSFTGIPGELFF.

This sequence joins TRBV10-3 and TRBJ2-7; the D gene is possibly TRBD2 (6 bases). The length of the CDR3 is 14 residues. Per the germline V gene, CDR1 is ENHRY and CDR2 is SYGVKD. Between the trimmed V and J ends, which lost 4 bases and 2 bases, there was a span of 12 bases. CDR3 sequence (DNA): TGTGCCATCAGTGGACTTAGCGGTACCTACGAGCAGTACTTC. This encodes CAISGLSGTYEQYF.

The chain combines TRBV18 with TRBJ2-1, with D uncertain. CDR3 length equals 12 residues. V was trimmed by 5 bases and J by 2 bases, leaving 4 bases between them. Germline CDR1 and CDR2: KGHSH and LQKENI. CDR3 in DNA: TGTGCCAGCTCAGGAGCCTACAATGAGCAGTTCTTC. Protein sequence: CASSGAYNEQFF.

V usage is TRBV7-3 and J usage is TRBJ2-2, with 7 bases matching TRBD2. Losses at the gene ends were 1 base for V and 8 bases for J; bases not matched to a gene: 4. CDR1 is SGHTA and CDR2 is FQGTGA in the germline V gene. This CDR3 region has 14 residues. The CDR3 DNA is TGTGCCAGCAGCTTAATAGCGGGCAGGGGGGAGCTGTTTTTT. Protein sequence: CASSLIAGRGELFF.

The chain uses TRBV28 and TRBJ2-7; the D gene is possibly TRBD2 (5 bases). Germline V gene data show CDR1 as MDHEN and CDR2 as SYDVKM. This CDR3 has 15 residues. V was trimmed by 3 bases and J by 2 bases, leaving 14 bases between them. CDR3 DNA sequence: TGTGCCAGCAGTTTGGCCGACATGCGGGCCTACGAGCAGTACTTC. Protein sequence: CASSLADMRAYEQYF. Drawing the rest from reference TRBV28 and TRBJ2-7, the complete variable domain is DVKVTQSSRYLVKRTGEKVFLECVQDMDHENMFWYRQDPGLGLRLIYFSYDVKMKEKGDIPEGYSVSREKKERFSLILESASTNQTSMYLCASSLADMRAYEQYFGPGTRLTVT.

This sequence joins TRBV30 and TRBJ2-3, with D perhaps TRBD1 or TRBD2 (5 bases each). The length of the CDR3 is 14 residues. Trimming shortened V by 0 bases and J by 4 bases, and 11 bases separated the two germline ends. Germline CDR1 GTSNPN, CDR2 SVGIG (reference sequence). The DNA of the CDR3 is TGTGCCTGGAGTGTTACGAGGGGCGCAGATACGCAGTATTTT. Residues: CAWSVTRGADTQYF.

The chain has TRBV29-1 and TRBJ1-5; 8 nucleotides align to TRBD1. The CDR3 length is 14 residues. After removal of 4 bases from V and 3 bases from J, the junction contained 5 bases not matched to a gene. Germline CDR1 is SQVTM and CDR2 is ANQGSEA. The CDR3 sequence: CSVVGQDPNQPQHF. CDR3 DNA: TGCAGCGTTGTGGGACAGGACCCCAATCAGCCCCAGCATTTT. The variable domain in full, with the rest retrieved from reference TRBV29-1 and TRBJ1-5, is SAVISQKPSRDICQRGTSLTIQCQVDSQVTMMFWYRQQPGQSLTLIATANQGSEATYESGFVIDKFPISRPNLTFSTLTVSNMSPEDSSIYLCSVVGQDPNQPQHFGDGTRLSIL.